The rows below give T cell receptor beta chains drawn from one sample of a study of blood T cell repertoires in COVID-19. Sequencing was performed with immunoSEQ multiplex PCR; in TCRdb, only in-frame clones are kept and a portion is missing. The sample lists fewer than 200,000 clones, roughly 87% occurring once. Sequencing used peripheral blood. The receptor set was obtained from a woman aged 55-70 years with COVID-19, enrolled during active disease. Both conserved end residues are part of each CDR3. A D gene is named only where the DNA matches it firmly. Expanded clones are given a class, and other clones once, few, many or no size at all.

v_call: TRBV29-1; j_call: TRBJ1-2; cdr3_length: 14; clone_size: few; d_call: TRBD1; cdr3_aa: CSTWTGTPSGGYTF; cdr3_nt: TGCAGCACCTGGACAGGTACCCCTTCCGGCGGCTACACCTTC
v_call: TRBV29-1; j_call: TRBJ1-2; cdr3_length: 15; clone_size: -; d_call: -; cdr3_aa: CSVGGVSSLNYGYTF; cdr3_nt: TGCAGCGTTGGGGGGGTTAGTTCCCTCAACTATGGCTACACCTTC
v_call: TRBV6-5; j_call: TRBJ2-2; cdr3_length: 13; clone_size: -; d_call: TRBD1; cdr3_aa: CASRDRAAGELFF; cdr3_nt: TGTGCCAGTAGGGACAGGGCGGCCGGGGAGCTGTTTTTT
v_call: TRBV6-5; j_call: TRBJ2-1; cdr3_length: 12; clone_size: once; d_call: TRBD1; cdr3_aa: CASRGQDFEQFF; cdr3_nt: TGTGCCAGCAGGGGACAGGATTTTGAGCAGTTCTTC
v_call: TRBV7-9; j_call: TRBJ2-5; cdr3_length: 13; clone_size: -; d_call: -; cdr3_aa: CASSAGVPETQYF; cdr3_nt: TGTGCCAGCAGCGCAGGGGTTCCAGAGACCCAGTACTTC
v_call: TRBV4-3; j_call: TRBJ1-4; cdr3_length: 15; clone_size: -; d_call: TRBD1; cdr3_aa: CASSQTGGADEKLFF; cdr3_nt: TGCGCCAGCAGCCAAACAGGGGGCGCCGATGAAAAACTGTTTTTT
v_call: TRBV3-1/TRBV3-2; j_call: TRBJ1-2; cdr3_length: 12; clone_size: -; d_call: TRBD1; cdr3_aa: CASSPRQGGYTF; cdr3_nt: TGTGCCAGCAGCCCTCGACAGGGAGGCTACACCTTC
v_call: TRBV9; j_call: TRBJ2-1; cdr3_length: 15; clone_size: -; d_call: TRBD2; cdr3_aa: CASSFGLAEYNEQFF; cdr3_nt: TGTGCCAGCAGCTTCGGACTAGCGGAATACAATGAGCAGTTCTTC
v_call: TRBV2; j_call: TRBJ2-7; cdr3_length: 14; clone_size: -; d_call: -; cdr3_aa: CASSVILVPHEQYF; cdr3_nt: TGTGCCAGCAGTGTGATACTAGTCCCCCACGAGCAGTACTTC
v_call: TRBV30; j_call: TRBJ1-1; cdr3_length: 13; clone_size: -; d_call: -; cdr3_aa: CAWSPTDYTEAFF; cdr3_nt: TGTGCCTGGAGTCCGACAGATTATACTGAAGCTTTCTTT
v_call: TRBV19; j_call: TRBJ1-5; cdr3_length: 13; clone_size: -; d_call: -; cdr3_aa: CASSIDRVQPQHF; cdr3_nt: TGTGCCAGTAGTATAGACAGGGTCCAGCCCCAGCATTTT
v_call: TRBV7-6; j_call: TRBJ2-3; cdr3_length: 16; clone_size: -; d_call: TRBD2; cdr3_aa: CASSLTGGRNTDTQYF; cdr3_nt: TGTGCCAGCAGCTTAACAGGCGGGAGGAACACAGATACGCAGTATTTT
v_call: TRBV6-5; j_call: TRBJ1-2; cdr3_length: 13; clone_size: -; d_call: -; cdr3_aa: CASSYDRLYGYTF; cdr3_nt: TGTGCCAGCAGCTATGACAGGCTCTATGGCTACACCTTC
v_call: TRBV9; j_call: TRBJ2-5; cdr3_length: 14; clone_size: -; d_call: -; cdr3_aa: CASSAGGFFETQYF; cdr3_nt: TGTGCCAGCAGCGCCGGAGGATTTTTTGAGACCCAGTACTTC
v_call: TRBV5-4; j_call: TRBJ1-6; cdr3_length: 16; clone_size: -; d_call: TRBD1; cdr3_aa: CASSPGQGSYGSPLHF; cdr3_nt: TGTGCCAGCAGCCCGGGACAGGGGTCTTACGGATCACCCCTCCACTTT
v_call: TRBV5-1; j_call: TRBJ1-1; cdr3_length: 14; clone_size: -; d_call: TRBD1; cdr3_aa: CASTGGQLNTEAFF; cdr3_nt: TGCGCCAGCACCGGGGGACAGTTAAACACTGAAGCTTTCTTT
v_call: TRBV27; j_call: TRBJ2-1; cdr3_length: 14; clone_size: -; d_call: -; cdr3_aa: CASSLLGSGDEQFF; cdr3_nt: TGTGCCAGCAGTTTATTAGGTTCGGGGGATGAGCAGTTCTTC
v_call: TRBV14; j_call: TRBJ1-6; cdr3_length: 15; clone_size: -; d_call: -; cdr3_aa: CASSPLQGAESPLHF; cdr3_nt: TGTGCCAGCAGCCCCCTACAGGGAGCCGAATCACCCCTCCACTTT
v_call: TRBV9; j_call: TRBJ2-3; cdr3_length: 18; clone_size: -; d_call: -; cdr3_aa: CASTGGPWGRRAADTQYF; cdr3_nt: TGTGCCAGCACCGGAGGTCCCTGGGGGCGCAGAGCGGCAGATACGCAGTATTTT
v_call: TRBV27; j_call: TRBJ2-1; cdr3_length: 15; clone_size: few; d_call: TRBD1; cdr3_aa: CASRTTGVSHNEQFF; cdr3_nt: TGTGCCAGCAGGACGACAGGGGTTTCCCACAATGAGCAGTTCTTC
v_call: TRBV11-1; j_call: TRBJ2-1; cdr3_length: 15; clone_size: -; d_call: -; cdr3_aa: CASSLGRGTHNEQFF; cdr3_nt: TGTGCCAGCAGCTTAGGACGGGGGACCCACAATGAGCAGTTCTTC
v_call: TRBV7-9; j_call: TRBJ1-5; cdr3_length: 14; clone_size: -; d_call: TRBD1; cdr3_aa: CASSRQGWGQPQHF; cdr3_nt: TGTGCCAGCAGCCGACAGGGATGGGGACAGCCCCAGCATTTT
v_call: TRBV5-1; j_call: TRBJ1-6; cdr3_length: 15; clone_size: -; d_call: TRBD1; cdr3_aa: CASRRTGGADSPLHF; cdr3_nt: TGCGCCAGCAGACGGACAGGGGGCGCGGATTCACCCCTCCACTTT
v_call: TRBV7-2; j_call: TRBJ2-3; cdr3_length: 17; clone_size: -; d_call: TRBD2; cdr3_aa: CASSWPGLATSTDTQYF; cdr3_nt: TGTGCCAGCAGCTGGCCGGGACTAGCGACTAGCACAGATACGCAGTATTTT
v_call: TRBV5-6; j_call: TRBJ2-2; cdr3_length: 15; clone_size: -; d_call: -; cdr3_aa: CASSFGQGDAGELFF; cdr3_nt: TGTGCCAGCAGCTTCGGTCAGGGTGATGCCGGGGAGCTGTTTTTT
v_call: TRBV6-5; j_call: TRBJ2-2; cdr3_length: 14; clone_size: few; d_call: TRBD1; cdr3_aa: CASRSGQGDGELFF; cdr3_nt: TGTGCCAGCAGGTCCGGACAGGGAGACGGGGAGCTGTTTTTT
v_call: TRBV9; j_call: TRBJ1-2; cdr3_length: 14; clone_size: -; d_call: TRBD1; cdr3_aa: CASKTAGQLYGYTF; cdr3_nt: TGTGCCAGCAAGACGGCGGGACAGCTTTATGGCTACACCTTC
v_call: TRBV19; j_call: TRBJ1-5; cdr3_length: 16; clone_size: -; d_call: TRBD1; cdr3_aa: CASSTFPGQGPLSQHF; cdr3_nt: TGTGCCAGTAGTACCTTTCCCGGACAGGGGCCATTGTCCCAGCATTTT
v_call: TRBV4-2; j_call: TRBJ2-5; cdr3_length: 16; clone_size: -; d_call: TRBD1; cdr3_aa: CASSQQATGGEETQYF; cdr3_nt: TGTGCCAGCAGCCAACAAGCGACAGGGGGGGAAGAGACCCAGTACTTC
v_call: TRBV7-2; j_call: TRBJ2-6; cdr3_length: 15; clone_size: -; d_call: TRBD1; cdr3_aa: CASSSDRAGANVLTF; cdr3_nt: TGTGCCAGCAGCTCCGACAGGGCTGGGGCCAACGTCCTGACTTTC
v_call: TRBV6-6; j_call: TRBJ1-5; cdr3_length: 13; clone_size: -; d_call: -; cdr3_aa: CASSYGRDQPQHF; cdr3_nt: TGTGCCAGCAGTTACGGGCGGGATCAGCCCCAGCATTTT
v_call: TRBV6-5; j_call: TRBJ2-2; cdr3_length: 13; clone_size: -; d_call: -; cdr3_aa: CASSYGATGELFF; cdr3_nt: TGTGCCAGCAGTTACGGAGCGACCGGGGAGCTGTTTTTT
v_call: TRBV4-1; j_call: TRBJ1-2; cdr3_length: 14; clone_size: -; d_call: -; cdr3_aa: CASSQVSGNYGYTF; cdr3_nt: TGCGCCAGCAGCCAAGTGAGCGGTAACTATGGCTACACCTTC
v_call: TRBV9; j_call: TRBJ1-2; cdr3_length: 12; clone_size: -; d_call: -; cdr3_aa: CASNGPGKSYTF; cdr3_nt: TGTGCCAGCAACGGGCCGGGAAAGAGCTACACCTTC
v_call: TRBV28; j_call: TRBJ2-5; cdr3_length: 12; clone_size: -; d_call: -; cdr3_aa: CASSDRQETQYF; cdr3_nt: TGTGCCAGCAGTGACAGGCAAGAGACCCAGTACTTC
v_call: TRBV6-5; j_call: TRBJ2-5; cdr3_length: 15; clone_size: -; d_call: TRBD2; cdr3_aa: CASSSLRLAGETQYF; cdr3_nt: TGTGCCAGCAGTTCCTTGCGGCTAGCGGGAGAGACCCAGTACTTC
v_call: TRBV12-3/TRBV12-4; j_call: TRBJ1-1; cdr3_length: 13; clone_size: many; d_call: TRBD1; cdr3_aa: CASRRQGRTEAFF; cdr3_nt: TGTGCCAGCAGGAGACAGGGTCGGACTGAAGCTTTCTTT
v_call: TRBV20-1; j_call: TRBJ1-1; cdr3_length: 14; clone_size: -; d_call: -; cdr3_aa: CSASSLGMNTEAFF; cdr3_nt: TGCAGTGCTAGTAGTCTCGGGATGAACACTGAAGCTTTCTTT
v_call: TRBV9; j_call: TRBJ2-5; cdr3_length: 12; clone_size: -; d_call: -; cdr3_aa: CASSDSQETQYF; cdr3_nt: TGTGCCAGCAGCGACTCCCAAGAGACCCAGTACTTC
v_call: TRBV9; j_call: TRBJ2-5; cdr3_length: 16; clone_size: -; d_call: TRBD1; cdr3_aa: CASSVVPGQGRETQYF; cdr3_nt: TGTGCCAGCAGCGTAGTCCCGGGACAGGGGCGAGAGACCCAGTACTTC
v_call: TRBV5-1; j_call: TRBJ1-6; cdr3_length: 15; clone_size: -; d_call: -; cdr3_aa: CASSLDGGAGSPLHF; cdr3_nt: TGCGCCAGCAGCTTGGATGGGGGCGCGGGTTCACCCCTCCACTTT
v_call: TRBV4-2; j_call: TRBJ1-6; cdr3_length: 16; clone_size: -; d_call: -; cdr3_aa: CASSQVGRLQNSPLHF; cdr3_nt: TGTGCCAGCAGCCAAGTGGGCAGGCTCCAGAATTCACCCCTCCACTTT
v_call: TRBV5-5; j_call: TRBJ2-2; cdr3_length: 16; clone_size: -; d_call: TRBD2; cdr3_aa: CASSWGPSGNTGELFF; cdr3_nt: TGTGCCAGCAGCTGGGGCCCTAGCGGGAACACCGGGGAGCTGTTTTTT
v_call: TRBV7-2; j_call: TRBJ2-3; cdr3_length: 18; clone_size: -; d_call: TRBD2; cdr3_aa: CASSLARRTSGRLNTQYF; cdr3_nt: TGTGCCAGCAGCTTAGCGAGGAGGACTAGCGGGAGGTTAAATACGCAGTATTTT
v_call: TRBV23-1; j_call: TRBJ2-5; cdr3_length: 15; clone_size: -; d_call: -; cdr3_aa: CASSHTGLSEETQYF; cdr3_nt: TGCGCCAGCAGTCACACGGGACTTTCAGAGGAGACCCAGTACTTC
v_call: TRBV5-1; j_call: TRBJ2-1; cdr3_length: 18; clone_size: once; d_call: TRBD1; cdr3_aa: CASRLALVGQGAVNEQFF; cdr3_nt: TGCGCCAGCAGGCTCGCCCTGGTGGGACAGGGGGCCGTGAATGAGCAGTTCTTC